The next 18 T cell receptor beta chains were all read from a single sample in a study of post-analysis software for immune sequencing data. Their antigens are not known. The TCR beta cDNA libraries contained unique molecular identifiers. One entry per CDR3 protein results from TCRdb running MiXCR on the PCR reads. Of 150,000 to 200,000 distinct CDR3 sequences listed, approximately 30% are singletons. Overall study findings and caveats: A few TRBV segments (TRBV5-6, TRBV5-1 and TRBV20-1 among them) occurred more frequently in patients than in controls.

Sequenced: blood. The receptors here all came from a girl between 5 and 17 years old with multiple sclerosis.

This clonotype has a handful of counts. V gene TRBV2 combines with J gene TRBJ1-2; D is ambiguous. Trimming cost V 7 bases and J 4 bases, with 7 bases left between them. The CDR3 has 11 residues. The germline V gene encodes CDR1 SNHLY and CDR2 FYNNEI. CDR3 in DNA: TGTGCCAGCACTCGGCGCTATGGCTACACCTTC. Protein product: CASTRRYGYTF.

This clonotype was counted between two and nine times. This chain uses TRBV6-1 with TRBJ2-3; D may be TRBD2 (6 bases). The CDR3 runs to 15 residues. The germline V gene encodes CDR1 MNHNS and CDR2 SASEGT. V was pared by 3 bases and J by 4 bases, with 14 bases between. The CDR3 loop reads CASSDRWGEADTQYF. The CDR3 DNA reads as TGTGCCAGCAGTGACAGGTGGGGGGAAGCAGATACGCAGTATTTT.

The chain recombines TRBV4-1 with TRBJ2-2; unclear D gene. Trimming took off 1 base at V and 5 bases at J, with 8 bases between the two ends. Germline V lookup: CDR1 MGHRA, CDR2 YSYEKL. The CDR3 runs 14 residues. CDR3 amino acids: CASSQVQMTGELFF. The CDR3 region has the DNA TGCGCCAGCAGCCAAGTACAAATGACCGGGGAGCTGTTTTTT.

This clonotype has at least ten counts. The chain recombines TRBV20-1 with TRBJ2-5; D is possibly TRBD2 (5 bases). V gave up 5 bases and J gave up 2 bases, with 15 bases separating them. The CDR3 is 14 amino acids. CDR1 and CDR2 (germline): DFQATT, SNEGSKA (reference sequence). The CDR3 is CSAPPTERQETQYF. For the CDR3, the DNA is TGCAGTGCTCCCCCAACGGAGCGGCAAGAGACCCAGTACTTC.

This clonotype was counted between two and nine times. V gene TRBV20-1 combines with J gene TRBJ1-2; 9 bases map to TRBD1. The ends lost 6 bases at V and 5 bases at J; junction bases unmatched: 7. CDR3 length equals 13 residues. Germline V gene data show CDR1 as DFQATT and CDR2 as SNEGSKA (reference sequence). This CDR3 reads CSAAGTGNYGYTF. The CDR3 DNA is TGCAGTGCCGCCGGGACAGGGAATTATGGCTACACCTTC.

In its sample, this clonotype was seen many times. The chain couples TRBV20-1 to TRBJ2-5; a possible D gene is TRBD1 (6 bases). The germline V gene encodes CDR1 DFQATT and CDR2 SNEGSKA (reference sequence). The germline V and J ends were trimmed by 2 bases and 7 bases, with 14 bases remaining between them. The CDR3 contains 13 residues. In DNA form, the CDR3 reads TGCAGTGCTAGAACGGACAGCCCGGGGACCCAGTACTTC. It codes for CSARTDSPGTQYF.

Regarding this clonotype: One base away lies a much larger clone, so this may be a sequencing read error. The genes are TRBV10-3 and TRBJ2-3; 8 bases match TRBD2. The V and J ends lost 5 bases and 6 bases, in that order; junction bases with no gene match: 10. This CDR3 comprises 15 residues. CDR1 and CDR2 (germline): ENHRY, SYGVKD. CDR3 residues: CAISLSREAGDTQYF. DNA for the CDR3: TGTGCCATCAGTTTGTCGCGGGAGGCGGGGGATACGCAGTATTTT.

About this clonotype: One base away lies a much larger clone, so this may be a sequencing read error. The V and J genes are TRBV7-9 and TRBJ2-1; no firm D call. V lost 5 bases and J 10 bases, leaving 21 bases between the germline ends. Germline V gene data show CDR1 as SEHNR and CDR2 as FQNEAQ (reference sequence). The CDR3 contains 15 residues. The CDR3 loop reads CASSPELESSYEQFF. CDR3 nucleotide sequence: TGTGCCAGCAGCCCCGAACTGGAGAGCTCCTACGAGCAGTTCTTC.

A note on this clonotype: A junction boundary mismatches the germline segment, possibly from a read error. The chain links TRBV7-2 to TRBJ2-1; D is uncertain. CDR1 is SGHTA and CDR2 is FQGNSA in the germline V gene. This CDR3 is built from 13 residues. CDR3 DNA sequence: TGTGCCAGCAGCTTAGAAATAGCCAATGGGCAGTTCTTC. Amino acids: CASSLEIANGQFF.

This clonotype was counted between two and nine times. The V gene is TRBV10-3, the J gene TRBJ1-1; D is possibly TRBD1 (5 bases). Germline V gene data show CDR1 as ENHRY and CDR2 as SYGVKD. CDR3 length equals 15 residues. The V end was cut by 4 bases, the J end by 8 bases, with 20 bases between. The CDR3, as DNA: TGTGCCATCAGTGGAGGCGCGGGGCTGTGGGGAGAAGCTTTCTTT. Its protein product is CAISGGAGLWGEAFF.

The CDR3, as DNA: TGTGCCAGCTTACGGGGGCGGGTCACAGATACGCAGTATTTT. It translates to CASLRGRVTDTQYF. This chain links TRBV7-9 with TRBJ2-3; D may match TRBD1 or TRBD2 (6 bases each). The V end lost 8 bases, the J end lost 2 bases, and 14 bases lay between the germline ends. Germline lookup yields CDR1 SEHNR and CDR2 FQNEAQ (reference sequence). The CDR3 spans 14 residues.

This clonotype was recorded once. The chain combines TRBV5-6 with TRBJ2-5; 7 bases match TRBD1. The CDR3 runs 15 residues. Germline V gene lookup returns CDR1 SGHDT and CDR2 YYEEEE. V lost 4 bases and J lost 11; bases outside the gene matches: 17. The CDR3, as DNA: TGTGCCAGCAGCGTGGGACAGATTACCTACAATGAGCAGTACTTC. Its translation is CASSVGQITYNEQYF. The whole variable domain, remainder taken from reference TRBV5-6 and TRBJ2-5, is DAGVTQSPTHLIKTRGQQVTLRCSPKSGHDTVSWYQQALGQGPQFIFQYYEEEERQRGNFPDRFSGHQFPNYSSELNVNALLLGDSALYLCASSVGQITYNEQYFGPGTRLLVL.

This clonotype appeared a few times. The genes are TRBV12-3 or TRBV12-4 and TRBJ2-1; D unresolved. V was shortened by 6 bases and J by 4 bases, with 10 bases between the two germline ends. The CDR3 is 13 residues long. The CDR3 here is CASSPPGYNEQFF. The CDR3 DNA is TGTGCCAGCAGCCCCCCCGGGTACAATGAGCAGTTCTTC.

J is TRBJ1-5 and V is TRBV28, with D unclear. Germline values: CDR1 MDHEN, CDR2 SYDVKM. The CDR3 is 14 amino acids. The V end lost 3 bases, the J end lost 3 bases, and 9 bases lay between the germline ends. The CDR3 sequence: CASSFVLDNQPQHF. The DNA for the CDR3 is TGTGCCAGCAGTTTCGTGCTGGACAATCAGCCCCAGCATTTT.

Regarding this clonotype: A much larger clone differs from this one at a single base, so this may be a read error. The V and J genes are TRBV15 and TRBJ2-5; TRBD2 might be the D (5 bases). This CDR3 has 14 residues. Germline-derived CDR1 and CDR2 are LNHNV and YYDKDF (reference sequence). V was pared by 5 bases and J by 4 bases, with 14 bases between. CDR3 residues: CATSGGTSRETQYF. The CDR3 nucleotides are TGTGCCACCAGCGGAGGTACGAGTCGAGAGACCCAGTACTTC.

This clonotype was recorded at least ten times. This chain's CDR3 is CASSFLTGDSYNEQFF. The CDR3 nucleotides are TGTGCCAGCAGCTTCTTAACAGGGGACTCCTACAATGAGCAGTTCTTC. The genes are TRBV7-6 and TRBJ2-1, with 7 bases fitting TRBD1. The germline gives CDR1 SGHVS, CDR2 FNYEAQ. V lost 3 bases, J lost 0 bases, and 5 bases stayed unmatched. This CDR3 comprises 16 residues.

J is TRBJ2-4 and V is TRBV7-8; the D is unclear. The assigned J gene may be wrong: the sequence end matches TRBJ2-5 better. Looked up from germline, CDR1 is SGHVS and CDR2 is FQNEAQ. This CDR3 spans 16 amino acids. The CDR3 loop reads CASSLVPTIGQETQYF. CDR3 in DNA: TGTGCCAGCAGCTTAGTGCCCACTATTGGGCAAGAGACCCAGTACTTC.

The chain combines TRBV16 with TRBJ2-5, with D perhaps TRBD2 (5 bases). V lost 0 bases to trimming and J lost 11 bases, with 16 bases between them. CDR1 is KGHSY, CDR2 FQNENV, per germline. The CDR3 covers 14 residues. The CDR3 loop reads CASSQSGSAAEQYF. Written as DNA, the CDR3 is TGTGCCAGCAGCCAATCGGGGAGCGCGGCTGAGCAGTACTTC.